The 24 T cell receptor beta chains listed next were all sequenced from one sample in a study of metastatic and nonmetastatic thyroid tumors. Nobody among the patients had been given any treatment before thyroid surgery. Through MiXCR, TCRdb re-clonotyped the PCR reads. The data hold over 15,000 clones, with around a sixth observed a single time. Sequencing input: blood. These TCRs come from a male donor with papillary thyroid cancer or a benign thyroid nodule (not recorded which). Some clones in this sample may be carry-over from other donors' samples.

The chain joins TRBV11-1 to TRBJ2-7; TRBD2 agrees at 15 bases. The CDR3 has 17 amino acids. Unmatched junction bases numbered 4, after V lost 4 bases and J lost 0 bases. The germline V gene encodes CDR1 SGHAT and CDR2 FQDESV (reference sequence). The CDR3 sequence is CASSSGLAGGHSYEQYF. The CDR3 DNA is TGTGCCAGCAGCTCGGGACTAGCGGGGGGCCACTCCTACGAGCAGTACTTC.

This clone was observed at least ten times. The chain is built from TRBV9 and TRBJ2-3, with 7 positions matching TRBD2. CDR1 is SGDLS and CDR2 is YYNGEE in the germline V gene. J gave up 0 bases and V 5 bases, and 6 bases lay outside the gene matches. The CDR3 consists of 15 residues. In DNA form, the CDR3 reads TGTGCCAGCAGTGACAGCGGGAAGAGCACAGATACGCAGTATTTT. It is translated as CASSDSGKSTDTQYF.

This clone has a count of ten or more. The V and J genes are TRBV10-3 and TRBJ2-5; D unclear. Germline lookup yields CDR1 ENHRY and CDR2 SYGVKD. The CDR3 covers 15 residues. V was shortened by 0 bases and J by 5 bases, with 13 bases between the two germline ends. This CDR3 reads CAISESSSHGETQYF. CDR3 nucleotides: TGTGCCATCAGTGAGTCGAGTAGCCACGGGGAGACCCAGTACTTC.

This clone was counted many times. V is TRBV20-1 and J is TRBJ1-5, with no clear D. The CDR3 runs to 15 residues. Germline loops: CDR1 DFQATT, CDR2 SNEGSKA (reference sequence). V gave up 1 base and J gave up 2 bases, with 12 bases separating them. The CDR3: CSARVSGGGNQPQHF. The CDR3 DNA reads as TGCAGTGCTAGAGTTTCCGGTGGGGGCAATCAGCCCCAGCATTTT.

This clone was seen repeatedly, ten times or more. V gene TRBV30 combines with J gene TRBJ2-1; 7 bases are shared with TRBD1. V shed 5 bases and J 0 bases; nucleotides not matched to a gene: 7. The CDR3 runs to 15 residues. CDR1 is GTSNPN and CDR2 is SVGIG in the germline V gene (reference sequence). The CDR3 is CAWEKDRSSYNEQFF. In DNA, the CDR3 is TGTGCCTGGGAAAAGGACAGGAGCTCCTACAATGAGCAGTTCTTC.

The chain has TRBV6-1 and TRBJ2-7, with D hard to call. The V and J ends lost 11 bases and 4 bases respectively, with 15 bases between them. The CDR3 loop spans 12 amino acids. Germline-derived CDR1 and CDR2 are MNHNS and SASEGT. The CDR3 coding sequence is TGTGCCTGCACTGATACCACTTACGAGCAGTACTTC. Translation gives CACTDTTYEQYF.

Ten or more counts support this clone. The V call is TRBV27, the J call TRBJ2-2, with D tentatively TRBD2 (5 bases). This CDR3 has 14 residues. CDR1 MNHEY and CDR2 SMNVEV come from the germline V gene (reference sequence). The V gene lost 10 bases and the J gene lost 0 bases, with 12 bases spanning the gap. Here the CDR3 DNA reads TGTGCCACAGCGGCTAGCACGAACACCGGGGAGCTGTTTTTT. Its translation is CATAASTNTGELFF.

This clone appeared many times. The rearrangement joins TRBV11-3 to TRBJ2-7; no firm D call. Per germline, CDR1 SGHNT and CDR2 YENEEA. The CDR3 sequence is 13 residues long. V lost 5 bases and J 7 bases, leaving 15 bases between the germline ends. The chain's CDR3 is CASSLTRLREQYF. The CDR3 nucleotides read TGTGCCAGCAGCCTGACCCGACTTAGGGAGCAGTACTTC.

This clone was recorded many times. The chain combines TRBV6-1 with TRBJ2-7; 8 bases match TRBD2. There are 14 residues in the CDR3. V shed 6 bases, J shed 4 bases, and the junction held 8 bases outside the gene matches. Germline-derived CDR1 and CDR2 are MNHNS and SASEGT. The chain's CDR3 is CASRLAGNGYEQYF. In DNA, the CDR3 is TGTGCCAGCAGATTAGCGGGAAACGGTTACGAGCAGTACTTC.

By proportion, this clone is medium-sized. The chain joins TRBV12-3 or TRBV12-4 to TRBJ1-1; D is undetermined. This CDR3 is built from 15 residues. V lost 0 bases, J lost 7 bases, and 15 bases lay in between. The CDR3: CASSLAPLEVGEAFF. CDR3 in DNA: TGTGCCAGCAGTTTAGCCCCTCTGGAGGTAGGTGAAGCTTTCTTT.

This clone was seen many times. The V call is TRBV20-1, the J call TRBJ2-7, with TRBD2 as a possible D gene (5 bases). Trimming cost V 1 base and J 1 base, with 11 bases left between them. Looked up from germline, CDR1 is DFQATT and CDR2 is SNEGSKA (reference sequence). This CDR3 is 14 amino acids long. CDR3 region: CSARAGGRSYEQYF. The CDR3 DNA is TGCAGTGCTAGAGCTGGAGGTAGATCCTACGAGCAGTACTTC.

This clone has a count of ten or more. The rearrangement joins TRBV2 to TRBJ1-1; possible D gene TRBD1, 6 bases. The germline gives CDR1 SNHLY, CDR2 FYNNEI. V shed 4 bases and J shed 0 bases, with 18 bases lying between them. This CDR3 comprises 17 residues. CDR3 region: CASSVNRAPNMNTEAFF. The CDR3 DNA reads TGTGCCAGCAGTGTCAACAGGGCCCCCAATATGAACACTGAAGCTTTCTTT.

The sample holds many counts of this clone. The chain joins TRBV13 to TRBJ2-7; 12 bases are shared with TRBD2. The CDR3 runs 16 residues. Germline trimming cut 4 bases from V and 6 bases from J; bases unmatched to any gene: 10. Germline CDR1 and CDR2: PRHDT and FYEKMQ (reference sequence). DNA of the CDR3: TGTGCCAGCAGCTCTCCAGGACTAGCGGGATCCGGCGAGCAGTACTTC. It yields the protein CASSSPGLAGSGEQYF.

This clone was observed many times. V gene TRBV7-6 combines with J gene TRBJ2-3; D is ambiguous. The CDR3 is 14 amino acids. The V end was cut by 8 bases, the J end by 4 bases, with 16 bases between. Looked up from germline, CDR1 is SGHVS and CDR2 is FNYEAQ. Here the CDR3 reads CASLSRSASDTQYF. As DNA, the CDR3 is TGTGCCAGCTTATCCCGGTCCGCTTCAGATACGCAGTATTTT.

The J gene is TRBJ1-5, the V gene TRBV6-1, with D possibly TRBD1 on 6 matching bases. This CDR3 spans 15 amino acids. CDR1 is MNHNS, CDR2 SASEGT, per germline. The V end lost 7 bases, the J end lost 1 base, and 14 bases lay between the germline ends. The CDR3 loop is CASKGGAWSNQPQHF. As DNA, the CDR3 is TGTGCCAGCAAGGGGGGGGCTTGGAGCAATCAGCCCCAGCATTTT.

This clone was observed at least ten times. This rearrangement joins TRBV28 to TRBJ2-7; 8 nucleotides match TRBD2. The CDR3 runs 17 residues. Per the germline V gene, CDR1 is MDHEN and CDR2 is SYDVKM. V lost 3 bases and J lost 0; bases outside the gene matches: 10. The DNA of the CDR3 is TGTGCCAGCAGTTTCGGACCGGGGGGGAAGGGCTCCTACGAGCAGTACTTC. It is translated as CASSFGPGGKGSYEQYF. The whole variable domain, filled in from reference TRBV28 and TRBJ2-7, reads DVKVTQSSRYLVKRTGEKVFLECVQDMDHENMFWYRQDPGLGLRLIYFSYDVKMKEKGDIPEGYSVSREKKERFSLILESASTNQTSMYLCASSFGPGGKGSYEQYFGPGTRLTVT.

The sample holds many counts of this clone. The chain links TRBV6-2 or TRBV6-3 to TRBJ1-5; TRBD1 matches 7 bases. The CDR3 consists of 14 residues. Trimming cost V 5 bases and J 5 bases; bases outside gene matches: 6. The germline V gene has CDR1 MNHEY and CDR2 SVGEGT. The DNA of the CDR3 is TGTGCCAGCAGTAGAGACAGGGTATATCAGCCCCAGCATTTT. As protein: CASSRDRVYQPQHF.

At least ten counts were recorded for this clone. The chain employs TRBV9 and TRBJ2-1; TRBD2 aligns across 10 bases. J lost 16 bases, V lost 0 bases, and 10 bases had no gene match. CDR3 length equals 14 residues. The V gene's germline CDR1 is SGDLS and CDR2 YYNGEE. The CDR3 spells CASSVDYHLAGVFF. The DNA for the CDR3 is TGTGCCAGCAGCGTAGACTATCACCTAGCGGGAGTTTTCTTC.

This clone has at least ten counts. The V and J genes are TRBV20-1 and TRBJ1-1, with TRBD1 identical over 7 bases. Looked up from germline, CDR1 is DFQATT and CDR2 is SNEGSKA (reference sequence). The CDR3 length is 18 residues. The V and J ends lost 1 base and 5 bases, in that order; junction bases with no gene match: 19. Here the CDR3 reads CSARANQIFPGQKTEAFF. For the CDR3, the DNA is TGCAGTGCTAGAGCTAATCAAATATTCCCGGGACAGAAAACTGAAGCTTTCTTT.

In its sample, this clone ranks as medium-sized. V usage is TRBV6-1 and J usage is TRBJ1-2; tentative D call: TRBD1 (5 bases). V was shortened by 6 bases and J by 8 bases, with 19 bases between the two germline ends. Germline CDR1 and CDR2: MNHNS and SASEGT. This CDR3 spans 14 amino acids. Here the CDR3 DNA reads TGTGCCAGCAGGTTTGACAGTTCCCTAGACGGCTACACCTTC. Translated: CASRFDSSLDGYTF.

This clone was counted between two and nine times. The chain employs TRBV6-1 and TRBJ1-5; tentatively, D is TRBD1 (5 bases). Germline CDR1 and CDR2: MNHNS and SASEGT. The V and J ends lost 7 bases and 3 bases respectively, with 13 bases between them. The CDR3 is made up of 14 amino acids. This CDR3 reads CASMSGFHNQPQHF. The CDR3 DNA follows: TGTGCCAGCATGTCAGGGTTCCACAATCAGCCCCAGCATTTT.

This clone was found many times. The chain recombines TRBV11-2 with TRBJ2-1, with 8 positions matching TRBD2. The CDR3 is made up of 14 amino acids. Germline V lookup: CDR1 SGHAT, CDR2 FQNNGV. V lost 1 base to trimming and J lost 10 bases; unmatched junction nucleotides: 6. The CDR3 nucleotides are TGTGCCAGCAGCTTAGTGGGCGCGGGAGGAGAGCAGTTCTTC. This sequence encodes CASSLVGAGGEQFF.

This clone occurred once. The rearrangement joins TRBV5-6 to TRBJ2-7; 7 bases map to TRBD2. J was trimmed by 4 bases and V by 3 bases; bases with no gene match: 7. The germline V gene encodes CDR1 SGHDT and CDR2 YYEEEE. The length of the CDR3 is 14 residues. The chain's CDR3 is CASSWGGGQYEQYF. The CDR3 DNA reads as TGTGCCAGCAGCTGGGGGGGAGGGCAATACGAGCAGTACTTC.

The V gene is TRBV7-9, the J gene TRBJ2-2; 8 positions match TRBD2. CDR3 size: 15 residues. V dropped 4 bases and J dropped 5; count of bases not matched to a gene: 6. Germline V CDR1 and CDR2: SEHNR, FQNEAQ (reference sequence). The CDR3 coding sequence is TGTGCCAGCAGCTCCCGGGGGGGGGAGACCGGGGAGCTGTTTTTT. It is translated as CASSSRGGETGELFF.